The 30 T cell receptor beta chains below come from one sample, sequenced in a study of radiotherapy plus CTLA-4 blockade in lung cancer. TCRdb keeps only in-frame clones here, not all; method: immunoSEQ multiplex PCR. Among about 120,000 clones listed, more than 65% were seen once. The sequencing here drew on peripheral blood, taken from a patient treated with radiotherapy plus ipilimumab. The source of these receptors is a human donor with non-small cell lung cancer that progressed on radiotherapy plus ipilimumab. Some clones in this sample may be carry-over from other donors' samples.

The chain recombines TRBV13 with TRBJ1-5; D remains ambiguous. V was clipped by 5 bases and J by 3 bases, with 5 bases between them. CDR3 length equals 12 residues. Germline V gene data show CDR1 as PRHDT and CDR2 as FYEKMQ (reference sequence). The CDR3 loop is CASSQFNQPQHF. CDR3 sequence (DNA): TGTGCCAGCAGCCAGTTCAATCAGCCCCAGCATTTT.

CDR3 DNA: TGTGCCAGCAGCTTAGGAGTCGGGGGTTCTAGTGAGCAGTACTTC. Its translation: CASSLGVGGSSEQYF. V is TRBV7-2 and J is TRBJ2-7, with a weak D call TRBD2 (6 bases). The CDR3 length is 15 residues. V shed 1 base and J shed 7 bases, with 17 bases lying between them. Germline V CDR1 and CDR2: SGHTA, FQGNSA.

The V call is TRBV10-2, the J call TRBJ1-5; perhaps TRBD1 as D (5 bases). CDR1 is WSHSY, CDR2 SAAADI, per germline. V was clipped by 10 bases and J by 3 bases, with 19 bases between them. The CDR3 is made up of 15 amino acids. The chain's CDR3 is CATEEGNPSNQPQHF. As DNA, the CDR3 is TGCGCCACCGAAGAGGGGAACCCTTCCAATCAGCCCCAGCATTTT.

The chain recombines TRBV27 with TRBJ1-5, with D uncertain. V dropped 2 bases and J dropped 2 bases, with 7 bases sitting between them. This CDR3 comprises 14 residues. Germline CDR1 and CDR2: MNHEY and SMNVEV (reference sequence). The CDR3 DNA is TGTGCCAGCAGTTTAAGGTCAGGCAATCAGCCCCAGCATTTT. This sequence encodes CASSLRSGNQPQHF.

The chain has TRBV5-1 and TRBJ1-2, with D unclear. Trimming shortened V by 7 bases and J by 0 bases, and 7 bases separated the two germline ends. There are 12 residues in the CDR3. Germline lookup yields CDR1 SGHRS and CDR2 YFSETQ. CDR3 in amino acids: CASSPANYGYTF. The CDR3 nucleotides read TGCGCCAGCTCACCCGCTAACTATGGCTACACCTTC. The full variable domain, rest sourced from reference TRBV5-1 and TRBJ1-2, is KAGVTQTPRYLIKTRGQQVTLSCSPISGHRSVSWYQQTPGQGLQFLFEYFSETQRNKGNFPGRFSGRQFSNSRSEMNVSTLELGDSALYLCASSPANYGYTFGSGTRLTVV.

This chain joins TRBV6-1 and TRBJ1-6; D unclear. Germline V gene data show CDR1 as MNHNS and CDR2 as SASEGT. The CDR3 totals 14 residues. With 6 bases removed from V and 7 bases from J, the gap between germline ends came to 13 bases. The CDR3 region is CASSGRSFNSPLHF. The CDR3 DNA reads TGTGCCAGCAGCGGACGGTCCTTCAATTCACCCCTCCACTTT.

The chain uses TRBV7-6 and TRBJ2-5, with TRBD2 identical over 11 bases. Trimming at V came to 6 bases and at J to 5 bases, leaving 8 bases not matched to a gene. This CDR3 contains 15 residues. Per the germline V gene, CDR1 is SGHVS and CDR2 is FNYEAQ. CDR3 bases: TGTGCCAGCAGTCGTAGCGGGGGGGATGGTGAGACCCAGTACTTC. As protein: CASSRSGGDGETQYF.

The chain carries TRBV2 and TRBJ2-7, with 10 bases identical to TRBD2. There are 14 residues in the CDR3. The V gene's germline CDR1 is SNHLY and CDR2 FYNNEI. V trimming: 4 bases; J trimming: 6 bases; junction bases outside the gene matches: 6. CDR3 loop: CASSVASGGSEQYF. CDR3 coding DNA: TGTGCCAGCAGTGTGGCTAGCGGGGGAAGCGAGCAGTACTTC. The full variable domain, with the rest looked up from reference TRBV2 and TRBJ2-7, is EPEVTQTPSHQVTQMGQEVILRCVPISNHLYFYWYRQILGQKVEFLVSFYNNEISEKSEIFDDQFSVERPDGSNFTLKIRSTKLEDSAMYFCASSVASGGSEQYFGPGTRLTVT.

The table lists this clone with a count of one. The chain joins TRBV29-1 to TRBJ2-5; tentatively, D is TRBD1 (5 bases). The V end lost 2 bases, the J end lost 2 bases, and 9 bases lay between the germline ends. From germline, CDR1 is SQVTM and CDR2 ANQGSEA. There are 13 residues in the CDR3. The CDR3 bases are TGCAGCGTTGAAAGGGGTAGTCAAGAGACCCAGTACTTC. It yields the protein CSVERGSQETQYF.

This clone was counted between two and nine times. This rearrangement joins TRBV6-1 to TRBJ2-2; 11 bases align to TRBD2. V trimming: 2 bases; J trimming: 4 bases; junction bases outside the gene matches: 0. This CDR3 comprises 15 residues. Germline V lookup: CDR1 MNHNS, CDR2 SASEGT. The CDR3 sequence: CASSELAGGTGELFF. As DNA, the CDR3 is TGTGCCAGCAGTGAACTAGCGGGGGGCACCGGGGAGCTGTTTTTT.

The rearrangement uses TRBV27 and TRBJ1-2, with D perhaps TRBD1 (5 bases). The V gene's germline CDR1 is MNHEY and CDR2 SMNVEV (reference sequence). This CDR3 is 15 amino acids long. V dropped 3 bases and J dropped 4 bases, with 15 bases sitting between them. The CDR3 here is CASSLFSTGLYGYTF. CDR3 nucleotides: TGTGCCAGCAGTTTGTTTAGTACAGGCCTCTATGGCTACACCTTC.

This clone was observed a single time. The V and J genes are TRBV5-1 and TRBJ1-5; 8 bases agree with TRBD1. The ends lost 0 bases at V and 1 base at J; junction bases unmatched: 6. Per germline, CDR1 SGHRS and CDR2 YFSETQ. CDR3 size: 17 residues. This CDR3 is CASSLAPGTGSNQPQHF. The CDR3 nucleotides read TGCGCCAGCAGCTTGGCCCCGGGGACAGGCAGCAATCAGCCCCAGCATTTT. Looking up the rest from reference TRBV5-1 and TRBJ1-5 gives the full variable domain: KAGVTQTPRYLIKTRGQQVTLSCSPISGHRSVSWYQQTPGQGLQFLFEYFSETQRNKGNFPGRFSGRQFSNSRSEMNVSTLELGDSALYLCASSLAPGTGSNQPQHFGDGTRLSIL.

This sequence joins TRBV5-1 and TRBJ2-5; 10 bases map to TRBD2. From germline, CDR1 is SGHRS and CDR2 YFSETQ. With V trimmed by 0 bases and J by 1 base, 9 bases remained unmatched. The CDR3 runs to 18 residues. The CDR3 loop reads CASSLALPSGGAQETQYF. CDR3 DNA: TGCGCCAGCAGCTTGGCCCTACCCAGCGGGGGGGCCCAAGAGACCCAGTACTTC.

V and J are TRBV11-1 and TRBJ1-2; D gene unclear. The CDR3 loop spans 13 amino acids. Germline CDR1 is SGHAT and CDR2 is FQDESV (reference sequence). V was clipped by 1 base and J by 3 bases, with 6 bases between them. The CDR3 DNA sequence: TGTGCCAGCAGCTTAGGGCCTTACTATGGCTACACCTTC. Protein sequence: CASSLGPYYGYTF.

The table lists this clone with a count of one. This rearrangement joins TRBV27 to TRBJ1-3; D unresolved. This CDR3 is 13 amino acids long. The V and J ends lost 3 bases and 4 bases respectively, with 7 bases between them. The germline gives CDR1 MNHEY, CDR2 SMNVEV (reference sequence). DNA of the CDR3: TGTGCCAGCAGTTTGGTCAGCGGAAACACCATATATTTT. Its protein is CASSLVSGNTIYF.

This clone has only a few counts. This chain joins TRBV9 and TRBJ1-1; D uncertain. This CDR3 has 12 residues. V gave up 5 bases and J gave up 1 base, with 6 bases separating them. Germline V gene lookup returns CDR1 SGDLS and CDR2 YYNGEE. Written as DNA, the CDR3 is TGTGCCAGCAGAGGAGAGAACACTGAAGCTTTCTTT. This codes for CASRGENTEAFF.

The chain employs TRBV4-3 and TRBJ2-5; a weak D match, TRBD2 (5 bases). The CDR3 length is 15 residues. Germline CDR1 is LGHNA and CDR2 is YSLEER. The ends were cut back, 2 bases at V and 1 base at J, with 11 bases in the middle. The CDR3 spells CASSQQLGGQETQYF. CDR3 bases: TGCGCCAGCAGCCAACAACTAGGCGGCCAAGAGACCCAGTACTTC.

This clone was observed many times. V usage is TRBV28 and J usage is TRBJ2-3; D perhaps matches TRBD2 (7 bases). Germline CDR1 and CDR2: MDHEN and SYDVKM. The CDR3 is 15 amino acids. V was cut by 7 bases and J by 2 bases, with 16 bases left in between. CDR3 DNA sequence: TGTGCCAGCACGCAGGGGAGGGCCCACACAGATACGCAGTATTTT. Protein sequence: CASTQGRAHTDTQYF.

This rearrangement joins TRBV20-1 to TRBJ1-6; weak D call: TRBD1 (6 bases). Germline loops: CDR1 DFQATT, CDR2 SNEGSKA (reference sequence). V was clipped by 5 bases and J by 17 bases, with 16 bases between them. The CDR3 runs to 11 residues. CDR3 coding DNA: TGCAGTGCTCGTCTACAGGGTGCCTTCCACTTT. This gives the protein CSARLQGAFHF.

The J gene is TRBJ1-4, the V gene TRBV18; 10 bases are shared with TRBD1. The germline V gene encodes CDR1 KGHSH and CDR2 LQKENI. The CDR3 is 16 residues long. Trimming at V came to 5 bases and at J to 0 bases, leaving 3 bases not matched to a gene. Here the CDR3 reads CASSSGQGSTNEKLFF. In nucleotides, the CDR3 is TGTGCCAGCTCATCGGGACAGGGGTCAACTAATGAAAAACTGTTTTTT.

The CDR3 DNA reads TGTGCCAGCAGCTTAACATCTGGGCAGGGGTGGGATGAGCAGTTCTTC. This sequence encodes CASSLTSGQGWDEQFF. The chain joins TRBV7-3 to TRBJ2-1; perhaps TRBD1 as D (6 bases). This CDR3 comprises 16 residues. Trimming cost V 0 bases and J 8 bases, with 17 bases left between them. The germline V gene has CDR1 SGHTA and CDR2 FQGTGA.

The rearrangement uses TRBV5-6 and TRBJ2-6; TRBD1 matches at 8 bases. V lost 7 bases to trimming and J lost 0 bases; unmatched junction nucleotides: 3. There are 15 residues in the CDR3. Germline V gene sequence: CDR1 SGHDT, CDR2 YYEEEE. In DNA, the CDR3 is TGTGCCAGCCAGGGGGCGAGCTCTGGGGCCAACGTCCTGACTTTC. This encodes CASQGASSGANVLTF.

The V gene is TRBV5-1, the J gene TRBJ2-7; 8 bases are a match to TRBD1. Germline CDR1 is SGHRS and CDR2 is YFSETQ. The CDR3 has 16 residues. V was clipped by 0 bases and J by 1 base; unmatched bases: 6. The CDR3 DNA reads as TGCGCCAGCAGCTTGGGGGGGACAGGCCTTTCCTACGAGCAGTACTTC. This sequence encodes CASSLGGTGLSYEQYF.

V gene TRBV6-1 combines with J gene TRBJ1-4, with D unclear. CDR1 and CDR2 from the germline V gene are MNHNS and SASEGT. V was clipped by 2 bases and J by 6 bases, with 19 bases between them. The CDR3 runs to 17 residues. CDR3 residues: CASSEMVDLGYDEKLFF. CDR3 coding DNA: TGTGCCAGCAGTGAAATGGTTGATCTTGGGTACGATGAAAAACTGTTTTTT.

The chain links TRBV7-9 to TRBJ1-6, with TRBD1 matching over 7 bases. The germline V gene encodes CDR1 SEHNR and CDR2 FQNEAQ (reference sequence). There are 15 residues in the CDR3. J gave up 5 bases and V 7 bases, and 8 bases lay outside the gene matches. This CDR3 is CASNRPGQNNSPLHF. In DNA, the CDR3 is TGTGCCAGCAATCGTCCGGGACAGAATAATTCACCCCTCCACTTT.

Only one count was recorded for this clone. The chain recombines TRBV13 with TRBJ2-3; 9 bases line up with TRBD2. Germline assignment: CDR1 PRHDT and CDR2 FYEKMQ (reference sequence). The CDR3 extends over 15 amino acids. With 5 bases clipped from V and 1 base from J, the junction kept 4 bases outside the gene matches. In DNA form, the CDR3 reads TGTGCCAGCAGCCCACCTAGCGGGGGCACAGATACGCAGTATTTT. Translating it yields CASSPPSGGTDTQYF. The full variable domain, completed using reference TRBV13 and TRBJ2-3, is AAGVIQSPRHLIKEKRETATLKCYPIPRHDTVYWYQQGPGQDPQFLISFYEKMQSDKGSIPDRFSAQQFSDYHSELNMSSLELGDSALYFCASSPPSGGTDTQYFGPGTRLTVL.

The genes are TRBV7-8 and TRBJ2-5, with 7 bases lining up with TRBD1. The CDR3 has 15 residues. J lost 2 bases, V lost 3 bases, and 6 bases had no gene match. Germline loops: CDR1 SGHVS, CDR2 FQNEAQ. The CDR3 nucleotides are TGTGCCAGCAGCTTTGCGAGGGGGCCACAAGAGACCCAGTACTTC. This encodes CASSFARGPQETQYF.

This chain connects TRBV30 to TRBJ2-7; D might be TRBD1 (5 bases). This CDR3 has 13 residues. The V and J ends lost 1 base and 2 bases respectively, with 9 bases between them. Germline assignment: CDR1 GTSNPN and CDR2 SVGIG (reference sequence). Written as DNA, the CDR3 is TGTGCCTGGAGTGGGGGCTCTCCCTACGAGCAGTACTTC. It translates to CAWSGGSPYEQYF.

This clone was counted between two and nine times. The chain has TRBV29-1 and TRBJ2-5, with D hard to call. Trimming removed 4 bases from V and 5 bases from J, with 17 bases in between. CDR3 length: 14 amino acids. CDR1 and CDR2 from the germline V gene are SQVTM and ANQGSEA. CDR3: CSVGLSTFGETQYF. The CDR3 region has the DNA TGCAGCGTTGGTTTAAGCACGTTCGGCGAGACCCAGTACTTC.

A single count supports this clone. This sequence joins TRBV5-1 and TRBJ2-5; D is ambiguous. The CDR3 covers 13 residues. CDR1 and CDR2 from the germline V gene are SGHRS and YFSETQ. Trimming took off 3 bases at V and 4 bases at J, with 10 bases between the two ends. CDR3 sequence reads: CASSSPPLETQYF. CDR3 nucleotides: TGCGCCAGCAGCTCCCCACCTCTAGAGACCCAGTACTTC.